This T cell receptor (beta chain) was observed in a study of shared clonotypes between healthy human individuals (dated by TCRdb to the early 2020s). General notes on the study: Three men and a couple of women, aged 18 to 49 years, made up the cohort. For each donor, CD4 naive and CD4 memory were each given three plates, CD8 naive was given two plates, and CD8 memory was given one plate. Blood TCR repertoires of roughly five healthy adults were deeply sequenced to estimate repertoire size and the extent of clonotype sharing between individuals. To increase sequencing depth and limit assay-specific biases, TCR repertoire library preparation and sequencing were carried out by different laboratories using diverse techniques. Each donor's leukapheresis produced roughly between roughly 0.9 and 8.9 billion PBMCs. Paper-wide results and their limitations: Naive subsets generally had larger estimated clonotype richness than memory subsets. The small number of donors limited the genetic and exposure-history diversity represented. Compared with non-shared clonotypes, the clonotypes found in all four sorted-subset donors had higher generation probabilities. Pairwise subsampling led to the expectation that sequencing depth would affect the degree of clonotype sharing among donors. When four donors were compared, the shared fraction of clonotypes was 5% to 6.5% for naive CD4, 3% to 4% for naive CD8, more than 2% for memory CD4, and less than 0.5% for memory CD8. Incomplete sequencing was indicated by rarefaction of sorted-subset datasets, despite the large sequencing depth. Sampling was restricted to blood, and TCR repertoires in tissue are likely to differ from TCR repertoires in blood.

Using the deep immunoSEQ assay, multiplex PCR amplified TCR CDR3 regions from genomic DNA. Extracted genomic DNA from each cell subset was distributed evenly across all wells of several immunoSEQ 96-well plates, and each plate was treated as a replicate. For sorted subsets, around 0.2 ug of genomic DNA, equivalent to 30,000 or so T cell genomes, went into each replicate PCR. The purified libraries were quantified using a Qubit 3.0 fluorometer, sized with a Bioanalyzer 2100, and then quantified again using the KAPA Library Quantification kit. Every immunoSEQ 96-well plate was sequenced on a dedicated single-read 150-cycle Illumina NextSeq 550 flow cell. On the authors' methods: Because the immunoSEQ output held only junctional sequences and lacked quality scores, the filtering could not match the filtering applied to full-length reads. Sequences were annotated with PyIR, a Python wrapper for IgBLAST v1.9, and V/J genes and CDR3 were assigned using IMGT germline references. Reads with weak V/J assignments (E-value above 1e-6), missing CDR3, stop codons, out-of-frame junctions, or ambiguous translated residues were removed. A V3J clonotype was defined by an identical inferred V gene, J gene, and CDR3 amino acid sequence. The percentage overlap between two repertoires was calculated by dividing the number of shared unique clonotypes by the size of the smaller repertoire. Richness of each repertoire was evaluated using RTK rarefaction, the Chao1 estimator, and Recon v2.1 estimates of unobserved clonotypes. Generation probabilities for all TCRbeta clonotypes obtained by the gDNA method from a few donors were computed using OLGA. Here the immuneACCESS table is served through TCRdb, limited to in-frame sequences with V and J called. Missing clones are a known gap in these copies; in checked studies unresolved V genes cover under half, and the rest lacks a known reason. The V and J calls and clone size are taken from that table; D and trimming were inferred from the DNA. In this sample the table shows about 2.3 million clones, 80% to 95% of which occur a single time. The top ten clones comprise approximately 0.4% of the sample.

Healthy HIV-negative adults with no recently reported acute infections or vaccinations were included as donors. Only Caucasian adults living in Nashville, Tennessee, USA were represented among the donors. Magnetic negative selection was used to enrich CD4+ T cells, after which naive cells were positively selected on CD45RA and the negative fraction became the memory subset. Blood was obtained by leukapheresis, after which PBMCs were separated by Ficoll-Histopaque density gradient centrifugation and cryopreserved in liquid nitrogen vapor phase. Analytical flow cytometry was used to check the purity and quantity of every magnetically sorted T cell population. From each sorted fraction, genomic DNA was isolated and quantified by UV absorbance on a Nanodrop 2000c. Note on this clone: This clone's antigen is unknown. No base quality information exists; no much larger clone differs at one position.

This clonotype was sampled from a man aged 18 to 29 in good health. Some clones in this sample may be carry-over from other donors' samples. Sample: naive CD4+ T cells from PBMCs. The intended sense of this specimen's cell subset or site label: CD45RA+ positively selected.

The CDR3 corresponds to CASSRTGSYEQYF. The sequence in DNA is TGTGCCAGCAGCCGGACAGGGTCCTACGAGCAGTACTTC. The chain couples TRBV5-5 to TRBJ2-7, with 8 middle bases fitting TRBD1. Its CDR3 holds 13 amino acids, cysteine through phenylalanine. The CDR3 DNA has 39 bases and is translated from base 1. The germline V gene encodes CDR1 SGHKS and CDR2 YYEKEE (reference sequence). Germline trimming amounts to 4 bases on V and 1 base on J, with 1 as the count of junction bases outside the gene matches.